The entry below gives a single T cell receptor beta chain sequence along with its context. Its antigen is as yet unknown. PCR used 60 Vbeta primers and 13 Jbeta primers. The table came from immunoSEQ multiplex PCR; TCRdb's copy has only in-frame clones and leaves some out. The sample lists some 120,000 clones, 15% occurring once. The record originates from a study of cytomegalovirus exposure and HLA in healthy donors. General study points: The classifier reportedly diagnosed cytomegalovirus status with high specificity and sensitivity. Analysis was carried out at a later point, and it linked a missense DCLRE1C variant to TCR beta V- and J-gene trimming. In vitro testing confirmed three CMV-associated chains as specific for CMV antigens. The availability of immune exposure information extended only to CMV serostatus.

Germline CDR1 MNHNY, CDR2 SVGAGI (reference sequence). The CDR3 totals 13 residues. The V segment lost 6 bases and the J segment 4 bases; nucleotides outside the gene matches: 5. The clonotype was recovered from a young woman in good health and CMV-seronegative. The chain employs TRBV6-6 and TRBJ1-2, with 7 positions matching TRBD1. The sample taken for sequencing was PBMCs. The CDR3, as DNA: TGTGCCAGCAGGAGGGACAGCGCCTATGGCTACACCTTC. It translates to CASRRDSAYGYTF.